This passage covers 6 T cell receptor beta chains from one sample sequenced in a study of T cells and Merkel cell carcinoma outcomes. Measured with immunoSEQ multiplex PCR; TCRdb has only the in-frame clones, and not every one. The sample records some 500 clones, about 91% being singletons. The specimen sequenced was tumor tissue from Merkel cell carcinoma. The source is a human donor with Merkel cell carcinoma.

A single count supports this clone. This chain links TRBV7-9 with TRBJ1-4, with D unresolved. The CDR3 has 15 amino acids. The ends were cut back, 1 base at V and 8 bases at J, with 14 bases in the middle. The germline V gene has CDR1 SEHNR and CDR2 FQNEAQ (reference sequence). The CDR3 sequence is CASSLGAGPGEKLFF. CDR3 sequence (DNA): TGTGCCAGCAGCTTAGGAGCCGGCCCGGGCGAAAAACTGTTTTTT.

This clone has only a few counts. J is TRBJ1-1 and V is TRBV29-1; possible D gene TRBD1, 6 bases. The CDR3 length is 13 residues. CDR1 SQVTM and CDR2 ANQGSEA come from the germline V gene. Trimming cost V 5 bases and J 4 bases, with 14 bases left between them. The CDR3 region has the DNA TGCAGCGTTCTAGGCCAGGGGAGCACTGAAGCTTTCTTT. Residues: CSVLGQGSTEAFF.

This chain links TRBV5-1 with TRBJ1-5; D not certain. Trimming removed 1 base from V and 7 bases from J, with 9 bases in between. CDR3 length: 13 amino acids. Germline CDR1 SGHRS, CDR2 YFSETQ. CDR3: CASSLLLGQPQHF. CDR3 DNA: TGCGCCAGCAGCTTGTTATTAGGGCAGCCCCAGCATTTT.

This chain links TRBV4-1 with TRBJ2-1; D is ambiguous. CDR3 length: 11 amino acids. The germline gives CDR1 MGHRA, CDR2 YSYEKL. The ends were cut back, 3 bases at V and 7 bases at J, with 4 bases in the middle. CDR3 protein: CASSQANEQFF. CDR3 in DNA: TGCGCCAGCAGCCAGGCAAATGAGCAGTTCTTC.

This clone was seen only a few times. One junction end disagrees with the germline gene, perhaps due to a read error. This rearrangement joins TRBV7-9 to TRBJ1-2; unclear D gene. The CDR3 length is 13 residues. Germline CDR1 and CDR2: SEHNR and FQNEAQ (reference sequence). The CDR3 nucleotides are TGTGCCAGCAGCCTAGCGGAGCTCTATGGCTACACCTTC. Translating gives CASSLAELYGYTF.

CDR3 sequence (DNA): TGCGCCAGCAGTGAGAGGGCCCCGAACACTGAAGCTTTCTTT. Protein: CASSERAPNTEAFF. The chain combines TRBV10-1 with TRBJ1-1; D unresolved. The germline V and J ends were trimmed by 2 bases and 1 base, with 8 bases remaining between them. CDR1 WNHNN and CDR2 SYGVQD come from the germline V gene (reference sequence). This CDR3 is built from 14 residues.